This T cell receptor beta chain was observed in a study of OX40 agonist ivuxolimab in advanced cancers. Patients with autoimmune history or systemic immunosuppression were excluded. Some clones are missing from TCRdb's copy, which holds only in-frame ones; the method was immunoSEQ multiplex PCR. The sample holds tens of thousands of clones, 70% to 90% seen once. The CDR3 extends over 13 amino acids. J gave up 6 bases and V 7 bases, and 4 bases lay outside the gene matches. In germline, CDR1 is SNHLY, CDR2 FYNNEI. The chain links TRBV2 to TRBJ2-4; 9 bases are a match to TRBD2. Sequenced here: CD4+ or CD8+ T cells sorted from blood, sampled in a trial of the OX40 agonist ivuxolimab. The receptor was isolated from an adult with an advanced solid tumor such as melanoma, head and neck, liver or kidney cancer. The CDR3 DNA follows: TGTGCCAGCATTCTGGGACTAGCAAACATTCAGTACTTC. It codes for CASILGLANIQYF.